These 22 T cell receptor beta chains came from one sample sequenced in a study of control samples from healthy donors and cancer patients. Data came from immunoSEQ multiplex PCR; TCRdb stores just in-frame clones and leaves some out. The sample lists some 77,000 clones, about 89% occurring once. The sequenced sample was blood. The receptors come from a woman aged 60-75 years in good health.

This clone came up once. This chain uses TRBV4-1 with TRBJ2-5; the D gene is possibly TRBD2 (7 bases). V lost 0 bases to trimming and J lost 2 bases, with 19 bases between them. This CDR3 comprises 18 residues. The germline V gene encodes CDR1 MGHRA and CDR2 YSYEKL. The CDR3 sequence: CASSQEGQGGGGQETQYF. In nucleotides, the CDR3 is TGCGCCAGCAGCCAAGAAGGGCAGGGAGGGGGAGGGCAAGAGACCCAGTACTTC.

This rearrangement joins TRBV5-1 to TRBJ1-1; D call uncertain. V dropped 0 bases and J dropped 6 bases, with 12 bases sitting between them. This CDR3 has 14 residues. The germline CDR1 and CDR2 sequences are SGHRS and YFSETQ. CDR3 DNA sequence: TGCGCCAGCAGCTTGGTGGGAGGGTTACCTGAAGCTTTCTTT. As protein: CASSLVGGLPEAFF.

The rearrangement joins TRBV28 to TRBJ2-7; D perhaps matches TRBD1 (5 bases). The CDR3 loop spans 15 amino acids. Germline lookup yields CDR1 MDHEN and CDR2 SYDVKM. V was pared by 1 base and J by 6 bases, with 16 bases between. The CDR3 DNA sequence: TGTGCCAGCAGTTTATCCTCAGGGCGGCACCTCGAGCAGTACTTC. As protein: CASSLSSGRHLEQYF.

V usage is TRBV7-9 and J usage is TRBJ1-2, with TRBD1 identical over 11 bases. CDR3 length equals 19 residues. Germline-derived CDR1 and CDR2 are SEHNR and FQNEAQ (reference sequence). V was clipped by 4 bases and J by 3 bases; unmatched bases: 16. This chain's CDR3 is CASSSSRSWTGGRDYGYTF. CDR3 DNA sequence: TGTGCCAGCAGCTCGAGCCGAAGTTGGACAGGGGGCCGGGACTATGGCTACACCTTC.

This rearrangement joins TRBV5-4 to TRBJ2-7; 8 positions agree with TRBD2. The germline gives CDR1 SGHNT, CDR2 YYREEE (reference sequence). J lost 3 bases, V lost 4 bases, and 6 bases had no gene match. The CDR3 has 14 residues. The CDR3 DNA reads TGTGCCAGCAGCCCCGGCGGGAGGTACTACGAGCAGTACTTC. Its protein is CASSPGGRYYEQYF.

The rearrangement uses TRBV19 and TRBJ2-5; 7 nucleotides match TRBD1. After removal of 5 bases from V and 1 base from J, the junction contained 10 bases not matched to a gene. This CDR3 region has 16 residues. CDR1 LNHDA and CDR2 SQIVND come from the germline V gene (reference sequence). The CDR3 DNA is TGTGCCAGTAGTCCCCGACAGGGCTTTACCCAAGAGACCCAGTACTTC. Protein: CASSPRQGFTQETQYF. The complete variable domain, with remaining parts taken from reference TRBV19 and TRBJ2-5, reads DGGITQSPKYLFRKEGQNVTLSCEQNLNHDAMYWYRQDPGQGLRLIYYSQIVNDFQKGDIAEGYSVSREKKESFPLTVTSAQKNPTAFYLCASSPRQGFTQETQYFGPGTRLLVL.

CDR3 sequence (DNA): TGTGCCAGCAGCCAAGTTCAGGGACAGGGGGTCTATGAGCAGTTCTTC. Translated: CASSQVQGQGVYEQFF. This chain joins TRBV4-2 and TRBJ2-1, with 11 bases matching TRBD1. CDR3 size: 16 residues. Germline V gene data show CDR1 as LGHNA and CDR2 as YNFKEQ. Trimming removed 1 base from V and 8 bases from J; junction bases left unmatched: 7.

Only one count was recorded for this clone. The V call is TRBV7-9, the J call TRBJ1-5, with 10 bases aligning to TRBD1. V was clipped by 5 bases and J by 6 bases; unmatched bases: 10. This CDR3 is built from 16 residues. CDR1 SEHNR and CDR2 FQNEAQ come from the germline V gene (reference sequence). CDR3 residues: CASSGPTGGWGQPQHF. As DNA, the CDR3 is TGTGCCAGCAGCGGGCCGACAGGGGGCTGGGGTCAGCCCCAGCATTTT. The full variable domain, with the rest looked up from reference TRBV7-9 and TRBJ1-5, is DTGVSQNPRHKITKRGQNVTFRCDPISEHNRLYWYRQTLGQGPEFLTYFQNEAQLEKSRLLSDRFSAERPKGSFSTLEIQRTEQGDSAMYLCASSGPTGGWGQPQHFGDGTRLSIL.

The chain joins TRBV6-1 to TRBJ2-5; no firm D call. Between the trimmed V and J ends, which lost 2 bases and 5 bases, there was a span of 12 bases. Germline CDR1 reads MNHNS; CDR2 reads SASEGT. The CDR3 spans 14 residues. The CDR3 region is CASSEIGVWETQYF. In DNA, the CDR3 is TGTGCCAGCAGTGAAATAGGTGTTTGGGAGACCCAGTACTTC.

The rearrangement links TRBV7-2 to TRBJ2-1; 9 nucleotides agree with TRBD2. The CDR3 is made up of 14 amino acids. J gave up 9 bases and V 5 bases, and 8 bases lay outside the gene matches. Germline V gene data show CDR1 as SGHTA and CDR2 as FQGNSA. The CDR3 protein is CASSRTSVAPEQFF. Here the CDR3 DNA reads TGTGCCAGCAGCCGGACTAGCGTAGCGCCTGAGCAGTTCTTC.

J is TRBJ1-6 and V is TRBV2; possible D gene TRBD1, 5 bases. This CDR3 comprises 13 residues. V was pared by 7 bases and J by 10 bases, with 14 bases between. Germline V CDR1 and CDR2: SNHLY, FYNNEI. DNA of the CDR3: TGTGCCAGCATGGGAGACAGAGCCTCACCCCTCCACTTT. Its translation is CASMGDRASPLHF.

The genes are TRBV2 and TRBJ2-6; D gene unclear. V gave up 3 bases and J gave up 0 bases, with 3 bases separating them. This CDR3 is built from 14 residues. The germline gives CDR1 SNHLY, CDR2 FYNNEI. CDR3 loop: CASSDSSGANVLTF. The CDR3 DNA sequence: TGTGCCAGCAGTGACAGCTCTGGGGCCAACGTCCTGACTTTC.

CDR3 nucleotide sequence: TGTGCCACCAGCGAGGGGTACCAAGAGACCCAGTACTTC. Its translation: CATSEGYQETQYF. The genes are TRBV15 and TRBJ2-5; possibly TRBD1 or TRBD2 for D (5 bases each). V lost 5 bases and J lost 0, with 7 bases in between. Germline CDR1 LNHNV, CDR2 YYDKDF (reference sequence). The CDR3 contains 13 residues.

About this clone itself: Additional DNA sequences in this sample encode the identical CDR3. The chain uses TRBV3-1 (or the pseudogene TRBV3-2) and TRBJ2-6, with D perhaps matching TRBD1 (5 bases). Trimming cost V 2 bases and J 4 bases, with 15 bases left between them. Germline values: CDR1 LGHDT, CDR2 YNNKEL (reference sequence). The CDR3 loop spans 17 amino acids. CDR3 DNA sequence: TGTGCCAGCAGCCAACTGGACACTCCAGCCGGGGCCAACGTCCTGACTTTC. This gives the protein CASSQLDTPAGANVLTF.

The CDR3: CASSLDTNTGELFF. CDR3 coding DNA: TGCGCCAGCAGCTTGGACACCAACACCGGGGAGCTGTTTTTT. V gene TRBV5-1 combines with J gene TRBJ2-2; D uncertain. The ends were cut back, 0 bases at V and 2 bases at J, with 5 bases in the middle. The CDR3 contains 14 residues. Germline CDR1 is SGHRS and CDR2 is YFSETQ.

The V and J genes are TRBV6-6 and TRBJ1-5; 7 bases match TRBD1. Germline loops: CDR1 MNHNY, CDR2 SVGAGI (reference sequence). This CDR3 is 16 amino acids long. With 2 bases clipped from V and 7 bases from J, the junction kept 11 bases outside the gene matches. The CDR3 reads CASSYEGASSGQPQHF. The CDR3 DNA is TGTGCCAGCAGTTACGAGGGGGCAAGTTCGGGGCAGCCCCAGCATTTT.

The rearrangement joins TRBV28 to TRBJ1-6, with 7 bases identical to TRBD1. V gave up 6 bases and J gave up 0 bases; unmatched junction bases: 5. CDR3 size: 16 residues. The V gene's germline CDR1 is MDHEN and CDR2 SYDVKM. CDR3 sequence reads: CASRGQASSYNSPLHF. The CDR3 DNA reads as TGTGCCAGCAGAGGACAGGCAAGCTCCTATAATTCACCCCTCCACTTT. Drawing the rest from reference TRBV28 and TRBJ1-6, the complete variable domain is DVKVTQSSRYLVKRTGEKVFLECVQDMDHENMFWYRQDPGLGLRLIYFSYDVKMKEKGDIPEGYSVSREKKERFSLILESASTNQTSMYLCASRGQASSYNSPLHFGNGTRLTVT.

CDR3 amino acids: CASSFFRNEQFF. The CDR3 DNA follows: TGTGCCAGCAGCTTTTTTAGGAATGAGCAGTTCTTC. The J gene is TRBJ2-1, the V gene TRBV7-8; D ambiguous. Germline loops: CDR1 SGHVS, CDR2 FQNEAQ. The V end lost 3 bases, the J end lost 7 bases, and 7 bases lay between the germline ends. The CDR3 spans 12 residues.

The chain is built from TRBV7-3 and TRBJ1-1; D is ambiguous. The CDR3 extends over 13 amino acids. Germline V CDR1 and CDR2: SGHTA, FQGTGA. The V end was cut by 5 bases, the J end by 3 bases, with 10 bases between. The CDR3 DNA sequence: TGTGCCAGCAGCCGCCAGCCCGACACTGAAGCTTTCTTT. Amino acid sequence: CASSRQPDTEAFF.

The chain joins TRBV7-9 to TRBJ1-4; D call uncertain. V shed 5 bases and J shed 8 bases, with 12 bases lying between them. Germline values: CDR1 SEHNR, CDR2 FQNEAQ (reference sequence). The CDR3 consists of 13 residues. CDR3 in DNA: TGTGCCAGCAGCCCGAGAGGTGGGGAAAAACTGTTTTTT. This codes for CASSPRGGEKLFF.

This clone showed up just once. The rearrangement links TRBV20-1 to TRBJ2-5; D is undetermined. CDR3 size: 10 residues. Trimming left V 3 bases short and J 5 bases short, with 4 bases between. Germline loops: CDR1 DFQATT, CDR2 SNEGSKA (reference sequence). CDR3 in amino acids: CSARGETQYF. The CDR3 coding sequence is TGCAGTGCTAGGGGGGAGACCCAGTACTTC.

The gene calls are TRBV9 and TRBJ1-1; D unresolved. Germline CDR1 reads SGDLS; CDR2 reads YYNGEE. The CDR3 is 13 residues long. V dropped 7 bases and J dropped 1 base, with 11 bases sitting between them. CDR3 sequence reads: CASGFRPNTEAFF. Written as DNA, the CDR3 is TGTGCCAGCGGATTCCGACCGAACACTGAAGCTTTCTTT. Supplemented by reference TRBV9 and TRBJ1-1, the full variable domain reads DSGVTQTPKHLITATGQRVTLRCSPRSGDLSVYWYQQSLDQGLQFLIQYYNGEERAKGNILERFSAQQFPDLHSELNLSSLELGDSALYFCASGFRPNTEAFFGQGTRLTVV.